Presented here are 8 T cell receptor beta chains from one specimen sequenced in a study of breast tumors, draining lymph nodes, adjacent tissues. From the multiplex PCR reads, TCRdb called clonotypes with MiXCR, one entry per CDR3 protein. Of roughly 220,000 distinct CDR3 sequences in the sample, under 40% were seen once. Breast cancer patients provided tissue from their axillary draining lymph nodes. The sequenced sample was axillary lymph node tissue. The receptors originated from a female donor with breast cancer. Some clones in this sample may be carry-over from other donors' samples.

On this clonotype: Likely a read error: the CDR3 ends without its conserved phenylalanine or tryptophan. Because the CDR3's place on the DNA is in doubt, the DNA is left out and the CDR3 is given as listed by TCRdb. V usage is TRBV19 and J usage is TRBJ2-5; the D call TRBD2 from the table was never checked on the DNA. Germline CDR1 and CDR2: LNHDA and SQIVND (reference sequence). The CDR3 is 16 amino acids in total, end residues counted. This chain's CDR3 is CASNAGNLGSPLHFGN.

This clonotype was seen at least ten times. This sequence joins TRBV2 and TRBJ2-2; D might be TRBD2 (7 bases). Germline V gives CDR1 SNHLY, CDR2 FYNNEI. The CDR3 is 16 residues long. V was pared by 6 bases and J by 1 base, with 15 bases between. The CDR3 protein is CASRGGGGRNTGELFF. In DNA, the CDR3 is TGTGCCAGCAGGGGGGGGGGCGGTAGGAACACCGGGGAGCTGTTTTTT.

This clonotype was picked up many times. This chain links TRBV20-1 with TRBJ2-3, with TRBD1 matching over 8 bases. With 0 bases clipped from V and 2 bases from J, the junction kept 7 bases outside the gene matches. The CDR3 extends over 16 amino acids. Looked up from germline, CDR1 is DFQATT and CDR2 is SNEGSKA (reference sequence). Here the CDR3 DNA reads TGCAGTGCTAGAGACGACAGGGGTTATAACACAGATACGCAGTATTTT. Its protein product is CSARDDRGYNTDTQYF.

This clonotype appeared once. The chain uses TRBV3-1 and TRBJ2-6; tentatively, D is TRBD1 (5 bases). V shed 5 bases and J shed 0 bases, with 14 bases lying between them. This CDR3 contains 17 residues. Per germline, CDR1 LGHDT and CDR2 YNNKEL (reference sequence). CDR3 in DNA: TGTGCCAGCAGCAAGACAGCGCTCAGCTCTGGGGCCAACGTCCTGACTTTC. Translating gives CASSKTALSSGANVLTF.

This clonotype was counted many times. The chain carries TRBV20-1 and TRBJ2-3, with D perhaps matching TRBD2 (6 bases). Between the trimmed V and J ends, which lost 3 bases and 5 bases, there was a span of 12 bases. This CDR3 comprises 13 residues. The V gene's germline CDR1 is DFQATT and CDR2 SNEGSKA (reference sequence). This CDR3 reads CSARGGMVDTQYF. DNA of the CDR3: TGCAGTGCTAGGGGCGGGATGGTAGATACGCAGTATTTT.

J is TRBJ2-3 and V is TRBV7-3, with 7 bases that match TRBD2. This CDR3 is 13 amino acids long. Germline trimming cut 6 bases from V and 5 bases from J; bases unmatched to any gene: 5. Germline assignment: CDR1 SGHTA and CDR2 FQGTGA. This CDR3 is CASSEAGQDTQYF. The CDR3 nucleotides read TGTGCCAGCAGTGAAGCGGGGCAAGATACGCAGTATTTT.

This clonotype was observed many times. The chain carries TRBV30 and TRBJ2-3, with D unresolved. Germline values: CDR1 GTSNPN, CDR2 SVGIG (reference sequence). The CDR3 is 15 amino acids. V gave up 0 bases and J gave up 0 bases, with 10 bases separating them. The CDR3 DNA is TGTGCCTGGAGTGTACTGGGCAGTAGCACAGATACGCAGTATTTT. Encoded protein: CAWSVLGSSTDTQYF.

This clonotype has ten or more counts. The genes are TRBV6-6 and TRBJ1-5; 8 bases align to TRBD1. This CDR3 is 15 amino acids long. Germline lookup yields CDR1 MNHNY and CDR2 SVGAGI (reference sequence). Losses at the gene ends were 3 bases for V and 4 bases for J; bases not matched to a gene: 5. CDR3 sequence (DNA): TGTGCCAGCAGTTATGCGGGACAGGATAATCAGCCCCAGCATTTT. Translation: CASSYAGQDNQPQHF.